The T cell receptor (beta chain) described here comes from a study of cytomegalovirus exposure and HLA in healthy donors. The study's findings and limits: A later analysis reportedly found fewer N-insertions in an Asian-associated ancestry cluster than the roughly 670-donor mean. Accurate prediction of HLA-A and HLA-B alleles (for most subjects) was reportedly achieved from TCR beta sequences.

The germline CDR1 and CDR2 sequences are MNHGY and SVAAGI. This CDR3 is built from 19 residues. A multiplex PCR was run with 60 Vbeta primers and 13 Jbeta primers. Profiled with immunoSEQ multiplex PCR; TCRdb holds only in-frame clones, not every one. The sample carries 40,000 to 55,000 clones, 75% to 80% recorded once. About this clone: The antigen is unknown. Mismatch with germline at one junction end may stem from a read error.

Sequencing was performed on PBMCs. The sequence came from a woman aged 40 to 50 in good health and CMV-seropositive. The V and J genes are TRBV6-9 and TRBJ2-3, with TRBD2 matching 10 bases. Written as DNA, the CDR3 is TGTGCCAGCAGTAATTCTCCCCACTCTAGCGGGGGTCCCACAGATACGCAGTATTTT. Translated, it gives CASSNSPHSSGGPTDTQYF.